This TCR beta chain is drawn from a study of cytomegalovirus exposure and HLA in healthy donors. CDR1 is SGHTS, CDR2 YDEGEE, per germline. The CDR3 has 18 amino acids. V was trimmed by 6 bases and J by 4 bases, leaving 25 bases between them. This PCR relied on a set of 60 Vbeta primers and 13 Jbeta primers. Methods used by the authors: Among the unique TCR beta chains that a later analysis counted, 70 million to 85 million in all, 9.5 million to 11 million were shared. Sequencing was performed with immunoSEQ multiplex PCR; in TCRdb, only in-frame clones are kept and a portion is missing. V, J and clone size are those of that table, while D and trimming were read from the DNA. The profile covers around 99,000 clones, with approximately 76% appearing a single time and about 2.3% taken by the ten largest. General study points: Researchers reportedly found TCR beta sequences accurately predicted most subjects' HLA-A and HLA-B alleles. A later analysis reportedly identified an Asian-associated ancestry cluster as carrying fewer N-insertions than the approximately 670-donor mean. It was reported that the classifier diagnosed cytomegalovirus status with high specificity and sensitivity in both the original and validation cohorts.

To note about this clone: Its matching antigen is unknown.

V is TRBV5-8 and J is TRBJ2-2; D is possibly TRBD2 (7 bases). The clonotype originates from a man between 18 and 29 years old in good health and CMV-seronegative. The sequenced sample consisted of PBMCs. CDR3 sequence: CASKMGGARLRVTGELFF. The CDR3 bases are TGTGCCAGCAAAATGGGGGGGGCCCGCCTGCGTGTCACCGGGGAGCTGTTTTTT.